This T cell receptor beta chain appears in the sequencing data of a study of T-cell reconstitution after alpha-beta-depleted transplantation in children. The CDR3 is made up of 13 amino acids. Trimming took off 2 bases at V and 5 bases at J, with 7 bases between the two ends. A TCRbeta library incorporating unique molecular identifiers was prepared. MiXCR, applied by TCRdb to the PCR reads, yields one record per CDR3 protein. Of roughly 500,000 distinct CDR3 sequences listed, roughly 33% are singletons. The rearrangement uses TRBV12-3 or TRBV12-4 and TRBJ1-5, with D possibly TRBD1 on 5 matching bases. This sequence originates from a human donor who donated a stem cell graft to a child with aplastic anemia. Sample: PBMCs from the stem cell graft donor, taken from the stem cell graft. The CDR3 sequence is CASSLRGHQPQHF. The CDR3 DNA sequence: TGTGCCAGCAGTTTACGGGGCCATCAGCCCCAGCATTTT.